This record looks at one TCR beta chain sequence and its context. Germline values: CDR1 MNHNS, CDR2 SASEGT. Trimming shortened V by 2 bases and J by 4 bases, and 11 bases separated the two germline ends. The CDR3 loop spans 14 amino acids. The record originates from a study of blood T cell repertoires in COVID-19. For the study at large: The study drew acute and convalescent COVID-19 samples from the United States, Italy and Spain. In each case, the material was cDNA or gDNA derived from T cells, B-cell-depleted T cells, or PBMCs.

Original handling: Estimates of nucleated cell counts were drawn from the amplification of reference gene primers. The repertoire was sequenced with immunoSEQ multiplex PCR; TCRdb's copy has only in-frame clones and lacks some. V and J calls and clone size follow that table, whereas D and trimming were derived from the DNA. The data hold 50,000 to 75,000 clones, with 80% to 95% observed a single time. This receptor was obtained from a man aged 50-60 years with active COVID-19. The J gene is TRBJ1-2, the V gene TRBV6-1; D gene unclear. Specimen: peripheral blood. In DNA, the CDR3 is TGTGCCAGCAGTGAAAGTGTGCGGGGCTATGGCTACACCTTC. Its translation is CASSESVRGYGYTF.